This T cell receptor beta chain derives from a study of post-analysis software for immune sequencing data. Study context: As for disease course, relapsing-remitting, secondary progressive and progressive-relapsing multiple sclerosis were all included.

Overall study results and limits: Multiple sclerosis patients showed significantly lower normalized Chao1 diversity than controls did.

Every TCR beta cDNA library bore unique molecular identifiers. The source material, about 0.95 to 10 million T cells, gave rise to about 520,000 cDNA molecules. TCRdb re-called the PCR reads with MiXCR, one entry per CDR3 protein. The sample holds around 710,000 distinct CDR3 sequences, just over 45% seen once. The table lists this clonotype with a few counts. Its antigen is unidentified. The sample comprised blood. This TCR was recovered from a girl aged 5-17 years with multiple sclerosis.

The chain's CDR3 is CSGAHGYNEQFF. As DNA, the CDR3 is TGCAGCGGGGCCCATGGGTACAATGAGCAGTTCTTC. V gene TRBV29-1 combines with J gene TRBJ2-1; unclear D gene. The CDR3 runs 12 residues. Germline V gene lookup returns CDR1 SQVTM and CDR2 ANQGSEA. The V end lost 7 bases, the J end lost 4 bases, and 11 bases lay between the germline ends.